A selection of T cell receptor beta chains follows, all from one sample in a study of cytomegalovirus exposure and HLA in healthy donors. This table comes from immunoSEQ multiplex PCR, and its TCRdb copy is limited to in-frame clones, with some not included. Counted here are 170,000 or so clones, about three quarters occurring once; the ten biggest clones make up 1.4% to 1.5%. Source material: PBMCs. These receptors were obtained from a woman aged 25-40 years in good health and CMV-seropositive. The CDR3 runs from the conserved cysteine through the conserved F or W.

TRBJ2-7 TRBV6-1 16 CASSEALGQGFREQYF
TRBJ1-5 TRBV19 16 CASTPDRGQSNQPQHF
TRBJ2-3 TRBV27 13 CASRAGSTDTQYF
TRBJ2-1 TRBV5-1 15 CASSLAGAQGNEQFF
TRBJ1-3 TRBV28 14 CASSSRNSGNTIYF
TRBJ2-5 TRBV10-3 12 CAISDPGETQYF
TRBJ1-1 TRBV5-1 16 CASSFLTGITNTEAFF
TRBJ1-4 TRBV6-1 15 CASSEGRQDNEKLFF
TRBJ2-5 TRBV28 14 CASSPPSVPETQYF
TRBJ2-2 TRBV25-1 16 CASSDYRESNTGELFF
TRBJ1-2 TRBV19 16 CASSSRDREPNYGYTF
TRBJ1-5 TRBV19 17 CASSRTGGLSGNQPQHF
TRBJ2-5 TRBV9 17 CASSSRRKTGVQETQYF
TRBJ2-7 TRBV14 11 CASSRSYEQYF
TRBJ2-7 TRBV28 13 CASRLAGTNEQYF
TRBJ2-3 TRBV12-5 15 CASGLGQGVGDTQYF
TRBJ2-1 TRBV19 14 CASNLGLEGHEQFF
TRBJ2-7 TRBV27 13 CASSSPSGGEQYF
TRBJ2-7 TRBV11-3 15 CASSLAGGVSYEQYF
TRBJ2-7 TRBV6-1 14 CASSGLTGVEEQYF
TRBJ1-1 TRBV19 13 CASSIDRGGEAFF
TRBJ2-1 TRBV27 18 CASSPNLLLAGLGNEQFF
TRBJ1-3 TRBV28 16 CASSNTGGSSGNTIYF
TRBJ2-7 TRBV7-8 18 CASSLAGGQGTSSYEQYF
TRBJ2-7 TRBV7-9 15 CASSKPGTRSYEQYF
TRBJ2-7 TRBV19 14 CASSAQTYSYEQYF
TRBJ2-4 TRBV30 15 CAWSVTGVAKNIQYF
TRBJ1-5 TRBV28 16 CASRVQGGYSNQPQHF
TRBJ1-1 TRBV6-5 13 CASSGQGNTEAFF
TRBJ2-5 TRBV18 14 CASSLRQPQETQYF
TRBJ2-3 TRBV5-5 14 CASRTGFSTDTQYF
TRBJ2-3 TRBV4-1 15 CASSQTGLGTDTQYF
TRBJ2-5 TRBV7-9 16 CASSPPFWEGLETQYF
TRBJ2-4 TRBV10-3 14 CAIRQGLAKNIQYF
TRBJ2-5 TRBV7-6 15 CASRALAGVGETQYF
TRBJ2-3 TRBV11-2 14 CASSGLAGADTQYF
TRBJ2-1 TRBV7-9 15 CASSPPQGSYNEQFF
TRBJ1-3 TRBV5-6 17 CASSSGQGGNSGNTIYF
TRBJ2-7 TRBV19 14 CASSTGDRAYEQYF
TRBJ2-3 TRBV29-1 13 CSAPGQGGDTQYF
TRBJ1-1 TRBV6-1 13 CASTRPGNTEAFF
TRBJ2-7 TRBV6-1 15 CASSEGVTGYNEQYF
TRBJ1-1 TRBV4-1 13 CASSQTERIEAFF
TRBJ2-7 TRBV6-5 14 CASSPVRDSYEQYF
TRBJ1-2 TRBV11-2 15 CASSLARGQGWGYTF
TRBJ1-2 TRBV28 17 CASSLYDGLDSGYGYTF
TRBJ2-5 TRBV5-1 13 CASTGTGQETQYF
TRBJ2-1 TRBV12-5 15 CASGLVSGSYNEQFF
TRBJ1-1 TRBV29-1 13 CSGTGAAGGEAFF
TRBJ1-1 TRBV5-1 14 CASSLPTGSTEAFF
TRBJ2-7 TRBV10-2 15 CASSDPGVGSYEQYF
TRBJ2-3 TRBV2 11 CASSELYTQYF
TRBJ2-7 TRBV28 17 CASSFSGTLISSYEQYF
TRBJ2-5 TRBV5-1 17 CASSWGSGQGIQETQYF
TRBJ1-1 TRBV15 14 CATSRVGGITEAFF
TRBJ2-7 TRBV27 14 CASSLGTGYDEQYF
TRBJ1-2 TRBV12-2 18 CASASVKQGDFCYYGYTF
TRBJ2-5 TRBV11-3 15 CASSIAGGPIETQYF
TRBJ2-1 TRBV27 12 CASSSTSGTQFF
TRBJ2-4 TRBV5-1 18 CASSPGTGEVLAKNIQYF